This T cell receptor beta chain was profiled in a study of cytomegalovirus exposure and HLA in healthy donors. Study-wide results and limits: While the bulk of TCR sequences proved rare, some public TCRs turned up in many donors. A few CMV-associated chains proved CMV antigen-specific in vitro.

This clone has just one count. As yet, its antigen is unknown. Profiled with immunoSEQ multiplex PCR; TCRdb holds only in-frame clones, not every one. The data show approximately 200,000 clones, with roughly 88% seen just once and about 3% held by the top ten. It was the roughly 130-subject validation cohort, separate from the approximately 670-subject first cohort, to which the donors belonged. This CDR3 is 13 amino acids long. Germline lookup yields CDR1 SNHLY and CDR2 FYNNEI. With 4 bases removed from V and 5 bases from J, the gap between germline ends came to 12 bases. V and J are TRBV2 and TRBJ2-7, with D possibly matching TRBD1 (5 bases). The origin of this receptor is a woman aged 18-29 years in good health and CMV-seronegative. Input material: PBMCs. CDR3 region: CASSGQLSDEQYF. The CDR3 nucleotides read TGTGCCAGCAGTGGACAGTTAAGCGACGAGCAGTACTTC.